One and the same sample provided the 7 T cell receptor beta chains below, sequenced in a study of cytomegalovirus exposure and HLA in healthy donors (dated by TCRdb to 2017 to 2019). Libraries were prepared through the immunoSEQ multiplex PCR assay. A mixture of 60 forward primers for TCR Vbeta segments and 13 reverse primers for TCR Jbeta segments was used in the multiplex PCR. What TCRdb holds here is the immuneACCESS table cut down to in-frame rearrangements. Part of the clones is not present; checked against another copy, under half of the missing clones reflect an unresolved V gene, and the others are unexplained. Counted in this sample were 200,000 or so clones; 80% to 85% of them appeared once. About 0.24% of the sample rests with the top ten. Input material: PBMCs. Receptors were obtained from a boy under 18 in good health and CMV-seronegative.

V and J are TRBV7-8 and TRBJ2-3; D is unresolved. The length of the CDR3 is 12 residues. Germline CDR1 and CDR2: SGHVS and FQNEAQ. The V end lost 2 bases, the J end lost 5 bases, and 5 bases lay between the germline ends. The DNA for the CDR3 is TGTGCCAGCAGCTTACTCGGAGATACGCAGTATTTT. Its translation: CASSLLGDTQYF.

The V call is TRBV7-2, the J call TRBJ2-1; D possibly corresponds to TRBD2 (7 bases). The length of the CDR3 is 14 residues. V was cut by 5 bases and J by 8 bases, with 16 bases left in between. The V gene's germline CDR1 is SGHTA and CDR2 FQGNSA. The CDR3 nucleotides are TGTGCCAGCAGCCACCTTAGGGGGGGCCATGAGCAGTTCTTC. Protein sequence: CASSHLRGGHEQFF.

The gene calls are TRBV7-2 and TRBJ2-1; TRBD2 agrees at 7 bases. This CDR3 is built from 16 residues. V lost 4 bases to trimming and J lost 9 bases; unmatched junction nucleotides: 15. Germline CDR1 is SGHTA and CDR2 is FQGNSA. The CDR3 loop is CASSYNRWAGVIEQFF. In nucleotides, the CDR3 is TGTGCCAGCAGCTACAATCGGTGGGCGGGAGTGATTGAGCAGTTCTTC.

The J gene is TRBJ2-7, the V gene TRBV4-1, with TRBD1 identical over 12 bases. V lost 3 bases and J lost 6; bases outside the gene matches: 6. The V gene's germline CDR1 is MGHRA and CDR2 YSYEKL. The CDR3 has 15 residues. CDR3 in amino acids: CASSHRDRGPLEQYF. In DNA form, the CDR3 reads TGCGCCAGCAGCCACCGGGACAGGGGGCCCCTCGAGCAGTACTTC.

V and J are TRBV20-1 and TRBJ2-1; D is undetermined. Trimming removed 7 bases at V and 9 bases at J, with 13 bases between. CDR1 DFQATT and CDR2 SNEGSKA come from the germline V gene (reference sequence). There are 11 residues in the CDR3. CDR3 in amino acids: CSGSNLGEQFF. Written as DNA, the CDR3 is TGCAGTGGGAGTAACTTGGGTGAGCAGTTCTTC.

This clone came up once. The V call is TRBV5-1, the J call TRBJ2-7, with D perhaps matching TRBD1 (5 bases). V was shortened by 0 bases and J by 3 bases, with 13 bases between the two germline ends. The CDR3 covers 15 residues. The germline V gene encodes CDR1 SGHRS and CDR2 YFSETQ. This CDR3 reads CASSLASGPNYEQYF. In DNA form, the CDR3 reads TGCGCCAGCAGCTTGGCATCAGGGCCAAACTACGAGCAGTACTTC.

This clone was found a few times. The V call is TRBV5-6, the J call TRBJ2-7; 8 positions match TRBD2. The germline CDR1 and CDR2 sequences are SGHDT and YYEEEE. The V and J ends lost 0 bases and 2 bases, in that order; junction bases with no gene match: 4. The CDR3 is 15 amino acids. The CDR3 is CASSLGREGPYEQYF. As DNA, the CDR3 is TGTGCCAGCAGCTTGGGTCGGGAGGGTCCCTACGAGCAGTACTTC.